This entry lists 30 T cell receptor beta chains sequenced from one sample in a study of cytomegalovirus exposure and HLA in healthy donors. The PCR was carried out with 60 Vbeta primers and 13 Jbeta primers. Assay used: immunoSEQ multiplex PCR; TCRdb lists only in-frame clones, some missing. The sample shows about 110,000 clones, 73% of them seen only once. The sequencing sample was made of PBMCs. These receptors originate from a man between 35 and 55 years old in good health and CMV-seronegative.

The chain links TRBV14 to TRBJ1-4; D is ambiguous. Trimming stripped 3 bases from V and 0 bases from J, with 11 bases between. The CDR3 runs to 16 residues. Germline-derived CDR1 and CDR2 are SGHDN and FVKESK. The CDR3: CASSQSRMATNEKLFF. CDR3 DNA: TGTGCCAGCAGCCAGTCGAGAATGGCAACTAATGAAAAACTGTTTTTT.

This clone occurred once. The chain recombines TRBV5-3 with TRBJ2-7, with 9 bases fitting TRBD1. TRBV5-3 has ORF status, its function being uncertain. This CDR3 has 15 amino acids. V lost 4 bases, J lost 2 bases, and 7 bases stayed unmatched. The CDR3 DNA is TGTGCCAGAAGCCATGGACAGGGGCCAACCTACGAGCAGTACTTC. Its translation is CARSHGQGPTYEQYF.

The chain links TRBV5-5 to TRBJ2-6; D might be TRBD1 (5 bases). The CDR3 is 17 residues long. Per the germline V gene, CDR1 is SGHKS and CDR2 is YYEKEE (reference sequence). V lost 3 bases to trimming and J lost 0 bases, with 13 bases between them. The chain's CDR3 is CASSSRQGTSGANVLTF. Here the CDR3 DNA reads TGTGCCAGCAGCTCCCGCCAGGGAACCTCTGGGGCCAACGTCCTGACTTTC.

The rearrangement joins TRBV5-1 to TRBJ2-2, with 12 positions matching TRBD2. Germline CDR1 reads SGHRS; CDR2 reads YFSETQ. V lost 1 base to trimming and J lost 4 bases; unmatched junction nucleotides: 5. The length of the CDR3 is 17 residues. The DNA of the CDR3 is TGCGCCAGCAGCTTGACTAGCGGGGGGTCTGGCACCGGGGAGCTGTTTTTT. Encoded protein: CASSLTSGGSGTGELFF. The variable domain in full, with the rest retrieved from reference TRBV5-1 and TRBJ2-2, is KAGVTQTPRYLIKTRGQQVTLSCSPISGHRSVSWYQQTPGQGLQFLFEYFSETQRNKGNFPGRFSGRQFSNSRSEMNVSTLELGDSALYLCASSLTSGGSGTGELFFGEGSRLTVL.

The chain uses TRBV19 and TRBJ1-6; the D gene is possibly TRBD1 (6 bases). V shed 4 bases and J shed 7 bases, with 11 bases lying between them. Per germline, CDR1 LNHDA and CDR2 SQIVND (reference sequence). The CDR3 totals 14 residues. The chain's CDR3 is CASSTGGQNSPLHF. DNA of the CDR3: TGTGCCAGTAGTACCGGGGGGCAGAATTCACCCCTCCACTTT.

The chain employs TRBV15 and TRBJ1-4; D possibly corresponds to TRBD1 (5 bases). The ends were cut back, 6 bases at V and 0 bases at J, with 14 bases in the middle. Per the germline V gene, CDR1 is LNHNV and CDR2 is YYDKDF (reference sequence). The CDR3 extends over 16 amino acids. The chain's CDR3 is CATRQGGFATNEKLFF. In nucleotides, the CDR3 is TGTGCCACCAGGCAGGGTGGTTTTGCAACTAATGAAAAACTGTTTTTT.

This clone was counted between two and nine times. J is TRBJ2-6 and V is TRBV13; tentative D call: TRBD2 (7 bases). The V gene's germline CDR1 is PRHDT and CDR2 FYEKMQ (reference sequence). Trimming took off 8 bases at V and 2 bases at J, with 13 bases between the two ends. The CDR3 spans 15 residues. CDR3 sequence reads: CASLVGGAGANVLTF. The CDR3 nucleotides read TGTGCCAGCCTAGTAGGGGGGGCTGGGGCCAACGTCCTGACTTTC.

The chain links TRBV5-1 to TRBJ1-1; no firm D call. Trimming removed 4 bases from V and 4 bases from J, with 11 bases in between. CDR1 is SGHRS, CDR2 YFSETQ, per germline. CDR3 length: 13 residues. In nucleotides, the CDR3 is TGCGCCAGCAGCCGTCGGGTCGGCACTGAAGCTTTCTTT. Encoded protein: CASSRRVGTEAFF.

This clone has a handful of counts. This chain connects TRBV13 to TRBJ1-6, with TRBD1 matching over 7 bases. The germline gives CDR1 PRHDT, CDR2 FYEKMQ (reference sequence). Trimming at V came to 5 bases and at J to 7 bases, leaving 8 bases not matched to a gene. This CDR3 is built from 15 residues. Here the CDR3 DNA reads TGTGCCAGCAGCATAAAACAGGGGAGGAATTCACCCCTCCACTTT. This sequence encodes CASSIKQGRNSPLHF.

This clone has more than one count but fewer than ten. The V gene is TRBV11-2, the J gene TRBJ2-1, with 8 bases identical to TRBD1. Unmatched junction bases numbered 7, after V lost 5 bases and J lost 7 bases. Germline values: CDR1 SGHAT, CDR2 FQNNGV. The CDR3 runs to 14 residues. CDR3 in DNA: TGTGCCAGCAGCCCGGACAGGGTGAAAAATGAGCAGTTCTTC. Translating gives CASSPDRVKNEQFF.

The rearrangement uses TRBV7-9 and TRBJ1-2; possibly TRBD1 for D (6 bases). This CDR3 is built from 13 residues. Trimming took 10 bases from V and 4 from J, leaving 16 bases between them. Germline V gives CDR1 SEHNR, CDR2 FQNEAQ (reference sequence). The chain's CDR3 is CATAPGGPYGYTF. CDR3 sequence (DNA): TGTGCCACCGCTCCCGGGGGGCCCTATGGCTACACCTTC.

V is TRBV18 and J is TRBJ2-3, with 8 nucleotides matching TRBD2. V was clipped by 0 bases and J by 10 bases; unmatched bases: 9. Per germline, CDR1 KGHSH and CDR2 LQKENI. The CDR3 is 15 amino acids. Here the CDR3 reads CASSPPRTSYDAQYF. In DNA form, the CDR3 reads TGTGCCAGCTCACCACCCCGGACTAGCTACGATGCGCAGTATTTT.

V and J are TRBV18 and TRBJ2-7, with a tentative D call TRBD2 (5 bases). Deletions cut 6 bases from V and 6 bases from J, with 12 bases between. Germline CDR1 reads KGHSH; CDR2 reads LQKENI. CDR3 length: 12 amino acids. The CDR3: CASSGETPEQYF. The CDR3 DNA is TGTGCCAGCTCTGGGGAGACACCCGAGCAGTACTTC.

CDR3 bases: TGTGCCAGCAGTCCCGCGGGGGCCCGCACAGATACGCAGTATTTT. Translated, it gives CASSPAGARTDTQYF. The J gene is TRBJ2-3, the V gene TRBV28; D is possibly TRBD2 (7 bases). Trimming removed 5 bases from V and 1 base from J, with 13 bases in between. Germline V gene data show CDR1 as MDHEN and CDR2 as SYDVKM. This CDR3 is 15 amino acids long.

V gene TRBV6-1 combines with J gene TRBJ1-5; 9 bases fit TRBD1. With 0 bases clipped from V and 5 bases from J, the junction kept 5 bases outside the gene matches. The germline V gene has CDR1 MNHNS and CDR2 SASEGT. The CDR3 has 16 amino acids. CDR3 sequence (DNA): TGTGCCAGCAGTGAAGCACACAGGGGGCTGCATCAGCCCCAGCATTTT. Translated: CASSEAHRGLHQPQHF.

The chain links TRBV28 to TRBJ1-6, with D possibly being TRBD1 (5 bases). Trimming removed 11 bases from V and 9 bases from J, with 8 bases in between. The length of the CDR3 is 10 residues. The germline CDR1 and CDR2 sequences are MDHEN and SYDVKM. This chain's CDR3 is CAVGVSPLHF. The CDR3, as DNA: TGTGCCGTAGGGGTTTCACCCCTCCACTTT. Drawing the rest from reference TRBV28 and TRBJ1-6, the complete variable domain is DVKVTQSSRYLVKRTGEKVFLECVQDMDHENMFWYRQDPGLGLRLIYFSYDVKMKEKGDIPEGYSVSREKKERFSLILESASTNQTSMYLCAVGVSPLHFGNGTRLTVT.

This chain links TRBV5-5 with TRBJ2-4; 7 bases map to TRBD1. The ends lost 1 base at V and 3 bases at J; junction bases unmatched: 4. Looked up from germline, CDR1 is SGHKS and CDR2 is YYEKEE (reference sequence). This CDR3 has 15 amino acids. This CDR3 reads CASSLYGDSKNIQYF. The CDR3 bases are TGTGCCAGCAGCTTGTATGGGGACAGCAAAAACATTCAGTACTTC.

Worth noting for this clone: Likely a read error: the CDR3 ends without its conserved phenylalanine or tryptophan. The DNA is omitted, as the CDR3 cannot be located on it reliably, and the CDR3 follows TCRdb's listing. The V call is TRBV5-1, the J call TRBJ2-7; the listed D gene, TRBD2, was not tested against the DNA. Germline lookup yields CDR1 SGHRS and CDR2 YFSETQ. The CDR3 length is 11 residues, termini included. The CDR3 spells CASSFAEGKGL.

This clone was recorded a few times. The chain links TRBV6-5 to TRBJ1-1; 7 nucleotides match TRBD1. The V segment lost 7 bases and the J segment 6 bases; nucleotides outside the gene matches: 11. The germline V gene encodes CDR1 MNHEY and CDR2 SVGAGI. The CDR3 extends over 14 amino acids. CDR3 sequence (DNA): TGTGCCAGCATGTTGAAGGGACAGTCGGCTGAAGCTTTCTTT. Its protein is CASMLKGQSAEAFF.

The chain couples TRBV2 to TRBJ2-2; 11 nucleotides align to TRBD1. Germline loops: CDR1 SNHLY, CDR2 FYNNEI. This CDR3 is 16 amino acids long. V lost 6 bases and J lost 4; bases outside the gene matches: 7. The CDR3 DNA follows: TGTGCCAGCAGGGAGGACAGGGGGCATGTCACCGGGGAGCTGTTTTTT. Translating gives CASREDRGHVTGELFF.

The chain links TRBV6-5 to TRBJ1-3; the match to TRBD1 covers 9 bases. The CDR3 has 16 residues. Germline trimming cut 0 bases from V and 5 bases from J; bases unmatched to any gene: 5. Germline V lookup: CDR1 MNHEY, CDR2 SVGAGI. As DNA, the CDR3 is TGTGCCAGCAGTTACTCGGGACAGGGTGATAGAAACACCATATATTTT. Amino acids: CASSYSGQGDRNTIYF.

The chain couples TRBV4-1 to TRBJ2-6, with D perhaps matching TRBD2 (5 bases). V gave up 1 base and J gave up 0 bases, with 16 bases separating them. This CDR3 has 19 residues. Germline lookup yields CDR1 MGHRA and CDR2 YSYEKL. CDR3 region: CASSQGRGPSSSGANVLTF. CDR3 nucleotide sequence: TGCGCCAGCAGCCAAGGGAGAGGGCCGTCTAGCTCTGGGGCCAACGTCCTGACTTTC.

This clone was picked up one time. The chain carries TRBV2 and TRBJ2-5, with 13 bases fitting TRBD2. The CDR3 is 16 residues long. V lost 3 bases, J lost 2 bases, and 3 bases stayed unmatched. Germline CDR1 is SNHLY and CDR2 is FYNNEI. The CDR3 DNA follows: TGTGCCAGCAGTGAGACTAGCGGGGGGCAACAAGAGACCCAGTACTTC. Translated, it gives CASSETSGGQQETQYF.

The chain links TRBV6-5 to TRBJ2-7; 7 positions agree with TRBD2. Looked up from germline, CDR1 is MNHEY and CDR2 is SVGAGI. The V gene end was trimmed by 8 bases and the J gene end by 6 bases; junction bases not matched to a gene: 10. The CDR3 extends over 13 amino acids. The CDR3 loop reads CASGRTRSFEQYF. In DNA, the CDR3 is TGTGCCAGCGGTCGGACTAGATCTTTCGAGCAGTACTTC.

The chain is built from TRBV2 and TRBJ2-2, with TRBD2 as a possible D gene (5 bases). The ends were cut back, 3 bases at V and 0 bases at J, with 8 bases in the middle. The CDR3 contains 15 residues. Germline CDR1 is SNHLY and CDR2 is FYNNEI. This chain's CDR3 is CASSELRANTGELFF. The DNA for the CDR3 is TGTGCCAGCAGTGAGTTGCGGGCGAACACCGGGGAGCTGTTTTTT.

This clone occurred a few times. The CDR3 sequence: CASSQAAAYYGYTF. In DNA, the CDR3 is TGCGCCAGCAGCCAAGCTGCGGCCTACTATGGCTACACCTTC. V usage is TRBV4-1 and J usage is TRBJ1-2, with D uncertain. Germline-derived CDR1 and CDR2 are MGHRA and YSYEKL. V was clipped by 1 base and J by 3 bases, with 9 bases between them. This CDR3 has 14 residues.

This chain connects TRBV6-1 to TRBJ1-6; no firm D call. The length of the CDR3 is 14 residues. In germline, CDR1 is MNHNS, CDR2 SASEGT. Trimming shortened V by 3 bases and J by 5 bases, and 8 bases separated the two germline ends. Written as DNA, the CDR3 is TGTGCCAGCAGTGACGAGGCAAATAATTCACCCCTCCACTTT. Translation: CASSDEANNSPLHF.

The chain carries TRBV11-2 and TRBJ2-3; D is possibly TRBD1 (7 bases). This CDR3 spans 16 amino acids. Trimming stripped 6 bases from V and 2 bases from J, with 18 bases between. CDR1 SGHAT and CDR2 FQNNGV come from the germline V gene. As DNA, the CDR3 is TGTGCCAGCAGTTCACCGGGGGACAGATCCACAGATACGCAGTATTTT. It is translated as CASSSPGDRSTDTQYF.

This chain joins TRBV7-9 and TRBJ2-7; D unclear. CDR3 length: 12 residues. Trimming took off 5 bases at V and 3 bases at J, with 8 bases between the two ends. Germline V lookup: CDR1 SEHNR, CDR2 FQNEAQ (reference sequence). The CDR3 reads CASSTGYYEQYF. The CDR3 DNA reads TGTGCCAGCAGCACCGGGTACTACGAGCAGTACTTC.

A few counts support this clone. This chain joins TRBV28 and TRBJ1-1, with no clear D. CDR1 MDHEN and CDR2 SYDVKM come from the germline V gene. The V gene lost 1 base and the J gene lost 1 base, with 10 bases spanning the gap. The CDR3 runs to 15 residues. The CDR3 region is CASSLFEARNTEAFF. The CDR3, as DNA: TGTGCCAGCAGTTTATTTGAGGCAAGGAACACTGAAGCTTTCTTT.